The source of this T cell receptor beta chain is a study of blood T cell repertoires in COVID-19. The overall study: COVID-19 samples collected from the United States, Italy and Spain covered acute and convalescent phases.

Grouping used clinical history reported by participants in a survey and questionnaire. During the 2 weeks before they entered the study, exposed participants had met someone with a PCR-confirmed or clinician-diagnosed COVID-19 case. As originally analysed: Reference gene primers were amplified, and this amplification served to estimate nucleated cell counts. Clones were read by immunoSEQ multiplex PCR, and TCRdb kept only the in-frame ones, dropping some. V, J and clone size reflect that table, while D and trimming were determined from the DNA. The table has 250,000 to 400,000 clones, about 85% seen once. The CDR3 is 11 residues long. Trimming removed 3 bases at V and 6 bases at J, with 5 bases between. Germline V gene data show CDR1 as SGHTA and CDR2 as FQGNSA.

This sequence joins TRBV7-2 and TRBJ1-1, with no clear D. This TCR came from a woman between 25 and 40 years old who had been exposed to COVID-19. The sequencing sample was made of PBMCs or T cells enriched from blood (not recorded which). The DNA of the CDR3 is TGTGCCAGCAGCTTCCGAGCTGAAGCTTTCTTT. Its protein is CASSFRAEAFF. The full variable domain, rest sourced from reference TRBV7-2 and TRBJ1-1, is GAGVSQSPSNKVTEKGKDVELRCDPISGHTALYWYRQSLGQGLEFLIYFQGNSAPDKSGLPSDRFSAERTGGSVSTLTIQRTQQEDSAVYLCASSFRAEAFFGQGTRLTVV.